This TCR beta chain was found in a study of OX40 agonist ivuxolimab in advanced cancers. Study-level information: Partial responses occurred in Three dose-escalation patients, one with hepatocellular carcinoma and two with cutaneous melanoma.

Unmatched junction bases numbered 16, after V lost 5 bases and J lost 4 bases. Germline V gene lookup returns CDR1 SNHLY and CDR2 FYNNEI. This CDR3 contains 18 residues. Sequenced by immunoSEQ multiplex PCR; TCRdb stores in-frame clones only, minus some. The data hold roughly 67,000 clones, with around nine tenths observed a single time. Sequencing was performed on CD4+ or CD8+ T cells sorted from blood, taken in a trial of the OX40 agonist ivuxolimab. The sequence was obtained from an adult with an advanced solid tumor such as melanoma, head and neck, liver or kidney cancer. The chain carries TRBV2 and TRBJ2-2; 7 bases fit TRBD2. DNA for the CDR3: TGTGCCAGCAGTTTTGTTGCGGGAGAATACATCGGCACCGGGGAGCTGTTTTTT. Translated, it gives CASSFVAGEYIGTGELFF.